Listed below are T cell receptor beta chains from one sample, sequenced in a study of blood T cell repertoires in COVID-19. Profiled with immunoSEQ multiplex PCR; TCRdb holds only in-frame clones, not every one. The repertoire holds 100,000 to 150,000 clones, with over 55% as singletons. Sequenced: peripheral blood. The receptors originated from a woman in her seventies with acute or convalescent COVID-19. The CDR3 runs from the conserved cysteine through the conserved F or W. The D gene is left open where the match is weak. Only part of the rows carry a size: once, few, many, or a class if the clone is expanded.

J gene,V gene,clone size,D gene,CDR3 protein,CDR3 DNA
TRBJ2-2,TRBV7-2,.,.,CASSLRRNTGELFF,TGTGCCAGCAGCTTACGTAGGAACACCGGGGAGCTGTTTTTT
TRBJ2-1,TRBV7-2,.,.,CASSLRTSPYNEQFF,TGTGCCAGCAGCTTACGGACATCCCCGTACAATGAGCAGTTCTTC
TRBJ2-4,TRBV19,.,.,CASSIGRPPRDIQYF,TGTGCCAGTAGTATAGGTCGGCCCCCGAGGGACATTCAGTACTTC
TRBJ2-3,TRBV20-1,few,TRBD2,CSASSFGSAGDRADTQYF,TGCAGTGCTAGTAGTTTCGGTTCGGCGGGAGATCGGGCAGATACGCAGTATTTT
TRBJ2-7,TRBV18,few,TRBD2,CASSPTWGGGDEQYF,TGTGCCAGCTCACCTACTTGGGGGGGAGGAGACGAGCAGTACTTC
TRBJ2-4,TRBV30,.,.,CAWSGDFRGAKNIQYF,TGTGCCTGGAGTGGTGACTTCCGCGGAGCCAAAAACATTCAGTACTTC
TRBJ2-6,TRBV28,.,.,CASYGDTPSGANVLTF,TGTGCCAGCTACGGGGACACTCCCTCTGGGGCCAACGTCCTGACTTTC
TRBJ2-5,TRBV7-2,.,TRBD2,CASSLGAGGPSRETQYF,TGTGCCAGCAGCTTAGGGGCGGGGGGGCCCTCCCGCGAGACCCAGTACTTC
TRBJ1-4,TRBV6-5,few,TRBD1,CASSSRRQGQEKLFF,TGTGCCAGCAGTAGCCGCAGACAGGGCCAGGAAAAACTGTTTTTT
TRBJ2-1,TRBV6-2/TRBV6-3,.,TRBD2,CASSRAGLAEEQFF,TGTGCCAGCAGCCGCGCGGGACTAGCAGAAGAGCAGTTCTTC